This T cell receptor beta chain appears in the sequencing data of a study of blood T cell repertoires in COVID-19. The overall study: The analysed material was cDNA or gDNA that came from T cells, B-cell-depleted T cells, or PBMCs.

Per the original methods: Amplified reference gene primers provided the basis for estimating nucleated cell counts. Assay used: immunoSEQ multiplex PCR; TCRdb lists only in-frame clones, some missing. That table furnishes V, J and clone size, whereas the DNA furnished D and trimming. The data hold roughly 400,000 clones, with roughly 86% observed a single time. Participant age was about 18 to 89 years, and participants resided in approximately 25 US areas. The CDR3 runs 12 residues. V gave up 3 bases and J gave up 4 bases, with 6 bases separating them. From germline, CDR1 is LGHDT and CDR2 YNNKEL (reference sequence).

The sequencing input was PBMCs or T cells enriched from blood (not recorded which). This chain connects TRBV3-1 (or the pseudogene TRBV3-2) to TRBJ1-2; TRBD1 might be the D (6 bases). The TCR originated in a woman aged 40-49 years with acute COVID-19. CDR3 region: CASSQDSYGYTF. The CDR3 DNA reads TGTGCCAGCAGCCAGGACAGCTATGGCTACACCTTC.